A selection of T cell receptor beta chains follows, all from one sample in a study of blood T cell repertoires in COVID-19. Libraries were prepared by immunoSEQ multiplex PCR; TCRdb keeps only in-frame clonotypes and omits some of them. The sample records some 200,000 clones, around 90% being singletons. The sample was peripheral blood. These receptors all stem from a man between 35 and 55 years old with active or convalescent COVID-19. Both conserved end residues are part of each CDR3. Each record gives: D gene, J gene, clone size, V gene, CDR3 protein, CDR3 DNA. The D gene is left open where the match is weak. The size entry is marked missing in some rows and otherwise reads once, few, many or a size class.

TRBD1 | TRBJ2-7 | . | TRBV30 | CAWNAGTERNEQYF | TGTGCCTGGAACGCTGGGACAGAAAGGAACGAGCAGTACTTC
TRBD1 | TRBJ2-1 | once | TRBV6-5 | CASSYSGTAYNEQFF | TGTGCCAGCAGTTACTCTGGGACAGCATACAATGAGCAGTTCTTC
TRBD1 | TRBJ2-7 | once | TRBV19 | CASSIGQGVYEQYF | TGTGCCAGTAGTATAGGCCAGGGGGTATACGAGCAGTACTTC
. | TRBJ1-1 | once | TRBV6-6 | CASSYSPSGNTEAFF | TGTGCCAGCAGTTACTCACCCAGTGGGAACACTGAAGCTTTCTTT
. | TRBJ2-3 | . | TRBV5-1 | CASSAEQAGRGDTQYF | TGCGCCAGCAGTGCTGAGCAAGCGGGGAGGGGGGATACGCAGTATTTT
TRBD1 | TRBJ2-1 | . | TRBV28 | CASSLPDRGYNEQFF | TGTGCCAGCAGTTTACCGGACAGGGGGTACAATGAGCAGTTCTTC
. | TRBJ2-3 | . | TRBV27 | CASSQTPTLPDTQYF | TGTGCCAGCAGTCAAACCCCTACCCTACCCGATACGCAGTATTTT
TRBD1 | TRBJ1-1 | once | TRBV7-6 | CASSTRTGVSTEAFF | TGTGCCAGCAGCACTAGGACAGGGGTGAGCACTGAAGCTTTCTTT
. | TRBJ2-3 | . | TRBV19 | CASSIQGLTDTQYF | TGTGCCAGTAGTATACAGGGGCTCACAGATACGCAGTATTTT
TRBD2 | TRBJ2-1 | . | TRBV10-1 | CASGLAGGSSYNEQFF | TGCGCCAGCGGACTAGCGGGAGGGAGCTCCTACAATGAGCAGTTCTTC
. | TRBJ1-2 | . | TRBV28 | CASSTVNTYGYTF | TGTGCCAGCAGTACAGTGAATACGTATGGCTACACCTTC
. | TRBJ2-3 | . | TRBV6-2/TRBV6-3 | CASSFKDTQYF | TGTGCCAGCAGCTTTAAAGATACGCAGTATTTT
. | TRBJ1-1 | . | TRBV7-2 | CASSAQENTEAFF | TGTGCCAGCAGCGCTCAGGAGAACACTGAAGCTTTCTTT
. | TRBJ1-1 | . | TRBV5-5 | CASSPTLTRNTEAFF | TGTGCCAGCAGCCCTACGCTGACAAGGAACACTGAAGCTTTCTTT
. | TRBJ2-7 | few | TRBV27 | CASSFVGAATETYEQYF | TGTGCCAGCAGTTTTGTCGGAGCGGCAACAGAAACCTACGAGCAGTACTTC
TRBD2 | TRBJ2-7 | . | TRBV2 | CASRGLFGLAGSSYEQYF | TGTGCCAGCAGGGGGTTGTTCGGACTAGCGGGGAGCTCCTACGAGCAGTACTTC
TRBD2 | TRBJ2-3 | . | TRBV6-5 | CASSYGTSGGSDTQYF | TGTGCCAGCAGTTACGGGACTAGCGGGGGTTCGGATACGCAGTATTTT
TRBD2 | TRBJ2-1 | . | TRBV7-9 | CASSLVLAGVNEQFF | TGTGCCAGCAGCTTAGTTCTAGCGGGAGTCAATGAGCAGTTCTTC
TRBD1 | TRBJ1-2 | . | TRBV7-2 | CASSLVAGQGAPGHVGYTF | TGTGCCAGCAGCTTAGTGGCGGGACAGGGGGCCCCCGGACACGTTGGCTACACCTTC
. | TRBJ2-3 | once | TRBV10-3 | CAISEIEDTQYF | TGTGCCATCAGTGAGATTGAGGATACGCAGTATTTT
. | TRBJ2-1 | . | TRBV6-5 | CASSYIRGAEQFF | TGTGCCAGCAGTTACATCAGGGGTGCTGAGCAGTTCTTC
TRBD1 | TRBJ1-3 | . | TRBV2 | CASSLTGRGNTIYF | TGTGCCAGCAGCTTGACAGGGCGAGGAAACACCATATATTTT
TRBD2 | TRBJ2-3 | . | TRBV4-3 | CASSQLAGGSHTQYF | TGCGCCAGCAGCCAACTAGCGGGGGGGTCGCATACGCAGTATTTT
TRBD1 | TRBJ2-7 | . | TRBV6-5 | CASSYRQGPYEQYF | TGTGCCAGCAGTTACCGACAGGGGCCGTACGAGCAGTACTTC
TRBD1 | TRBJ1-2 | once | TRBV4-1 | CASSQEKGQTSTNYGYTF | TGCGCCAGCAGCCAAGAGAAGGGACAGACTTCCACTAACTATGGCTACACCTTC
. | TRBJ1-3 | . | TRBV7-8 | CASSLIAGADTIYF | TGTGCCAGCAGCTTAATCGCGGGGGCCGACACCATATATTTT
. | TRBJ2-7 | few | TRBV28 | CASIDRSYEQYF | TGTGCCAGCATAGACAGGTCCTACGAGCAGTACTTC
TRBD2 | TRBJ2-3 | . | TRBV27 | CASSELAGGGLDTQYF | TGTGCCAGCAGTGAGCTAGCGGGAGGAGGTTTAGATACGCAGTATTTT
TRBD1 | TRBJ2-3 | . | TRBV30 | CAWSWAGGRDTQYF | TGTGCCTGGAGTTGGGCAGGGGGCAGAGATACGCAGTATTTT
. | TRBJ1-2 | . | TRBV30 | CAWSVLGSVSGNGYTF | TGTGCCTGGAGTGTCCTAGGGAGCGTAAGTGGAAATGGCTACACCTTC
TRBD1 | TRBJ2-2 | . | TRBV2 | CASRPGQGNTGELFF | TGTGCCAGCAGGCCGGGACAGGGGAACACCGGGGAGCTGTTTTTT
. | TRBJ1-2 | once | TRBV6-8 | CASIARGDWDYTF | TGTGCCAGCATCGCCCGGGGGGACTGGGACTACACCTTC
TRBD2 | TRBJ2-3 | . | TRBV18 | CASSPPARLAGGHRDTQYF | TGTGCCAGCTCACCACCGGCGCGGCTAGCGGGGGGGCACCGAGATACGCAGTATTTT
. | TRBJ2-1 | . | TRBV10-3 | CAISERGGVDNEQFF | TGTGCCATCAGTGAGAGGGGGGGCGTAGACAATGAGCAGTTCTTC
TRBD2 | TRBJ2-5 | . | TRBV7-8 | CASSPGGTGETQYF | TGTGCCAGCAGCCCGGGGGGGACCGGAGAGACCCAGTACTTC
. | TRBJ2-7 | . | TRBV7-9 | CATRDAADEQYF | TGTGCCACACGCGACGCGGCCGACGAGCAGTACTTC
. | TRBJ1-5 | . | TRBV9 | CASSATVSQPQHF | TGTGCCAGCAGCGCTACCGTGAGTCAGCCCCAGCATTTT
TRBD1 | TRBJ2-6 | . | TRBV7-9 | CASSLGQVPGSGANVLTF | TGTGCCAGCAGCCTTGGACAGGTCCCCGGTAGTGGGGCCAACGTCCTGACTTTC
TRBD2 | TRBJ2-7 | . | TRBV19 | CASSMASGSSYEQYF | TGTGCCAGTAGTATGGCTAGCGGAAGCTCCTACGAGCAGTACTTC
. | TRBJ1-3 | . | TRBV4-1 | CASSQGSGAGNTIYF | TGCGCCAGCAGCCAAGGGTCAGGGGCTGGAAACACCATATATTTT
TRBD1 | TRBJ1-3 | . | TRBV6-6 | CASRATGRGNTIYF | TGTGCCAGCAGGGCGACAGGGCGCGGAAACACCATATATTTT
. | TRBJ1-1 | . | TRBV5-6 | CASSAGLEAFF | TGTGCCAGCAGCGCGGGCCTTGAAGCTTTCTTT
. | TRBJ2-6 | . | TRBV5-4 | CASSFLLGANVLTF | TGTGCCAGCAGCTTCCTCCTTGGGGCCAACGTCCTGACTTTC
TRBD2 | TRBJ2-1 | . | TRBV3-1/TRBV3-2 | CASSRGLAGNEQFF | TGTGCCAGCAGCCGAGGACTAGCGGGGAATGAGCAGTTCTTC
. | TRBJ2-2 | . | TRBV27 | CASANRQPNTGELFF | TGTGCCAGTGCGAACAGGCAGCCAAACACCGGGGAGCTGTTTTTT